A single T cell receptor (beta chain) is shown here with its context. TCRdb reanalysed the PCR reads using MiXCR and keeps one entry per CDR3 protein. The sample includes 3,000 to 4,000 distinct CDR3 sequences, roughly 51% seen only once; the top ten take approximately 24%. The CDR3 has 16 amino acids. Per germline, CDR1 SGHTA and CDR2 FQGNSA. V was pared by 9 bases and J by 13 bases, with 31 bases between. This sample stems from a study of CD4 and CD8 cells across lung adenocarcinoma regions. The patients had localized lung adenocarcinoma, a non-small cell subtype. V and J are TRBV7-2 and TRBJ2-1; D possibly corresponds to TRBD2 (6 bases). Source material: CD4+ T cells from the margin of a lung tumor. This sequence was found in a female donor with lung adenocarcinoma. The CD4 and CD8 labels of this study may be unreliable. The DNA of the CDR3 is TGTGCCAGTACCTTGCTCGGGGGACGGATCCAAAACACTCAGTTCTTC. This gives the protein CASTLLGGRIQNTQFF.